This T cell receptor (beta chain) was sequenced for a study of blood T cells in healthy people across ages. Sample-barcoded 5' priming and a J-beta primer mix drove a second PCR of about 7 to 11 cycles. TCRdb itself ran the 5' RACE reads through MiXCR, one entry per CDR3 protein. The sample lists approximately 400,000 distinct CDR3 sequences, approximately 51% occurring once. The V and J ends lost 0 bases and 2 bases respectively, with 14 bases between them. Germline assignment: CDR1 SGHVS and CDR2 FNYEAQ. This CDR3 is built from 17 residues. Source material: blood. This TCR derives from a man aged 60 to 75 in good health. The V gene is TRBV7-6, the J gene TRBJ2-1; either TRBD1 or TRBD2 may supply D (5 bases each). The CDR3 DNA follows: TGTGCCAGCAGCTTAGCGGGGGTTGGACCTACCTACAATGAGCAGTTCTTC. Translated: CASSLAGVGPTYNEQFF. The whole variable domain, remainder taken from reference TRBV7-6 and TRBJ2-1, is GAGVSQSPRYKVTKRGQDVALRCDPISGHVSLYWYRQALGQGPEFLTYFNYEAQQDKSGLPNDRFSAERPEGSISTLTIQRTEQRDSAMYRCASSLAGVGPTYNEQFFGPGTRLTVL.